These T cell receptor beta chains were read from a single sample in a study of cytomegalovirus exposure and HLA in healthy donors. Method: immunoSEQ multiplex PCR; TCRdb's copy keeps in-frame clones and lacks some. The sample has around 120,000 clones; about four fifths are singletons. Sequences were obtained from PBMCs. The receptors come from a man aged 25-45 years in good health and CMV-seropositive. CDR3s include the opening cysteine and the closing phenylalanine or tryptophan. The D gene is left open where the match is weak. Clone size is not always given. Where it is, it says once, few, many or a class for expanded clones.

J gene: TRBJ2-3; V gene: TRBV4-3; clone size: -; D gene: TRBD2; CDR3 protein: CASSQAAGGSTDTQYF; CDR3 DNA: TGCGCCAGCAGCCAAGCAGCGGGAGGTAGCACAGATACGCAGTATTTT
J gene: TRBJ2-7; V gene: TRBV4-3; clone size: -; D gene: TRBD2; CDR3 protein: CASSQGTSFYEQYF; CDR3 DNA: TGCGCCAGCAGCCAAGGGACTAGCTTCTACGAGCAGTACTTC
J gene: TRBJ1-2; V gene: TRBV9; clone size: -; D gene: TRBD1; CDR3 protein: CASSRGQGVIYGYTF; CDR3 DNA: TGTGCCAGCAGCAGGGGACAGGGGGTGATCTATGGCTACACCTTC
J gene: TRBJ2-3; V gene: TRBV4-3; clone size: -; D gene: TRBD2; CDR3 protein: CASSQATGLVGDTQYF; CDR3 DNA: TGCGCCAGCAGCCAAGCGACGGGACTAGTGGGAGATACGCAGTATTTT
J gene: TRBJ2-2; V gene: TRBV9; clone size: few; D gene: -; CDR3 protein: CASSFSQGSGELFF; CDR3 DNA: TGTGCCAGCAGCTTCTCACAGGGTTCCGGGGAGCTGTTTTTT
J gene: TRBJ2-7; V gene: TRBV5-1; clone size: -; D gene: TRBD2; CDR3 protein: CASSLKVAGDLLDEQYF; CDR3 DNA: TGCGCCAGCAGCTTGAAGGTAGCGGGAGATTTATTGGACGAGCAGTACTTC
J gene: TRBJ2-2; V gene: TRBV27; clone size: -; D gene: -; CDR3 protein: CASGLGARTGELFF; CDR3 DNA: TGTGCCAGCGGGTTGGGGGCGCGCACCGGGGAGCTGTTTTTT
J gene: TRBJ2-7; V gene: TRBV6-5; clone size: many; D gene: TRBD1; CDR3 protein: CASSSIAGTGGYEQYF; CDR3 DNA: TGTGCCAGCAGTTCGATAGCCGGGACAGGGGGCTACGAGCAGTACTTC
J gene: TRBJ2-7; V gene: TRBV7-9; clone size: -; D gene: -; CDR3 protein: CASSLGSGQYF; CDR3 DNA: TGTGCCAGCAGCTTAGGATCCGGGCAGTACTTC
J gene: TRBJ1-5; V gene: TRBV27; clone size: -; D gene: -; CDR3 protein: CASSWRGGDPQHF; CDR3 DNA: TGTGCCAGCAGTTGGAGAGGGGGTGATCCCCAGCATTTT
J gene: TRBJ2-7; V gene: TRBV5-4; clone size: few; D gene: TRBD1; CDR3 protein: CASSHDRGRYEQYF; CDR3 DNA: TGTGCCAGCAGCCATGACAGGGGGCGATACGAGCAGTACTTC
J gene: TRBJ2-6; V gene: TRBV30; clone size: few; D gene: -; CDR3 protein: CAWSSPSGANVLTF; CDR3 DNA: TGTGCCTGGAGCTCCCCCTCTGGGGCCAACGTCCTGACTTTC
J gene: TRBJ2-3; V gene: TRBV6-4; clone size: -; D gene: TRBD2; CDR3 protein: CASSASGSPDTQYF; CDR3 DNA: TGTGCCAGCAGTGCTAGCGGGAGCCCAGATACGCAGTATTTT
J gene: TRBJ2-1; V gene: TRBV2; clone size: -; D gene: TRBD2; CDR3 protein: CASSDSGGLHEQFF; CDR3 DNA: TGTGCCAGCAGTGATTCGGGAGGGCTTCATGAGCAGTTCTTC
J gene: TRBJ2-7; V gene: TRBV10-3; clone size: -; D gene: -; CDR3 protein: CAISGLQGGEQYF; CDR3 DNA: TGTGCCATCAGTGGGTTACAGGGGGGGGAGCAGTACTTC
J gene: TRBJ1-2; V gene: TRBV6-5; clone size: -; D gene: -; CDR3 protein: CASSYQGYGYTF; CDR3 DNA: TGTGCCAGCAGTTACCAGGGCTATGGCTACACCTTC
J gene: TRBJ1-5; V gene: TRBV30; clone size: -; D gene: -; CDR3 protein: CAWSEGSGQPQHF; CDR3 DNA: TGTGCCTGGAGTGAGGGGTCGGGTCAGCCCCAGCATTTT
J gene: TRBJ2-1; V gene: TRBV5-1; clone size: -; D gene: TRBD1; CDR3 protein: CASSASTGAYNEQFF; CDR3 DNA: TGCGCCAGCAGCGCCTCGACAGGGGCCTACAATGAGCAGTTCTTC
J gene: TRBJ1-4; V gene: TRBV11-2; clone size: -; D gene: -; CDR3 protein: CASSLGRGLNEKLFF; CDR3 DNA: TGTGCCAGCAGCTTAGGGAGGGGCCTTAATGAAAAACTGTTTTTT
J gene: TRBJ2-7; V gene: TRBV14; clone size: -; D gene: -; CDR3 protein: CASSQQDSSYEQYF; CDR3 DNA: TGTGCCAGCAGCCAACAGGATAGCTCCTACGAGCAGTACTTC
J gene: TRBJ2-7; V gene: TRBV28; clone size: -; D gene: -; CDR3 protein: CASSLSARYEQYF; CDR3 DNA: TGTGCCAGCAGTTTATCCGCGAGGTACGAGCAGTACTTC
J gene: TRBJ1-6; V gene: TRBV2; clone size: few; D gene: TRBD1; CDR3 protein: CASTLDRGGDNSPLHF; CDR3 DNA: TGTGCCAGCACTCTCGACAGGGGAGGCGATAATTCACCCCTCCACTTT
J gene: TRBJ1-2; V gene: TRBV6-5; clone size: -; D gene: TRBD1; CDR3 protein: CASSGGTGKNYGYTF; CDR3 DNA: TGTGCCAGCAGTGGTGGGACAGGGAAAAACTATGGCTACACCTTC
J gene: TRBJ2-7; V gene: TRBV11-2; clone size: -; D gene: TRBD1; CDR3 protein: CASSPERTGDTYEQYF; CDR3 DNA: TGTGCCAGCAGCCCCGAGCGGACAGGGGATACCTACGAGCAGTACTTC
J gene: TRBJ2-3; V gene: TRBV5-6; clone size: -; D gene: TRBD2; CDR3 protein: CASSLGLARNTQYF; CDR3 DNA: TGTGCCAGCAGCTTAGGACTAGCTCGGAATACGCAGTATTTT
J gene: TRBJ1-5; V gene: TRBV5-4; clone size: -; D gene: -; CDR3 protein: CASSLDSHQPQHF; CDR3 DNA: TGTGCCAGCAGCTTGGACAGCCATCAGCCCCAGCATTTT
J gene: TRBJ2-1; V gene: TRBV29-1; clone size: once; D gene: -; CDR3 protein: CSVEDLDSSSYNEQFF; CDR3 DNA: TGCAGCGTTGAAGATCTTGACAGCAGCTCCTACAATGAGCAGTTCTTC
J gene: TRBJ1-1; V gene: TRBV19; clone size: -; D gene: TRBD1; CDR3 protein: CASSIGQGISTEAFF; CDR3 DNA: TGTGCCAGTAGTATAGGACAGGGGATCTCCACTGAAGCTTTCTTT
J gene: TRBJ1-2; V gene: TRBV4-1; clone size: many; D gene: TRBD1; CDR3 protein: CASSQTTGTGEGYTF; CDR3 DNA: TGCGCCAGCAGCCAAACCACCGGGACAGGGGAGGGCTACACCTTC
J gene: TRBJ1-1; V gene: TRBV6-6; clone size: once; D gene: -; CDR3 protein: CASTSRGLTEAFF; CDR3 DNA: TGTGCCAGCACCTCCAGGGGCCTAACTGAAGCTTTCTTT
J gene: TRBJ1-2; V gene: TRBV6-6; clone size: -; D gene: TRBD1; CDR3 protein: CASSSFTGDGYTF; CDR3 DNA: TGTGCCAGCAGTTCCTTCACAGGGGATGGCTACACCTTC
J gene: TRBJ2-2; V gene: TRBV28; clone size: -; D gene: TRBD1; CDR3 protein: CASSIGGGTGELFF; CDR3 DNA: TGTGCCAGCAGTATAGGGGGCGGGACCGGGGAGCTGTTTTTT
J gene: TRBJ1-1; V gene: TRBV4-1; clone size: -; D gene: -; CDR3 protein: CASSHFIRDIGKNTEAFF; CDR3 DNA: TGCGCCAGCAGCCACTTCATCCGGGACATCGGGAAGAACACTGAAGCTTTCTTT
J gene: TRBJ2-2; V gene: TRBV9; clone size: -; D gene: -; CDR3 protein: CASSVGAGDTGELFF; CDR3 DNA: TGTGCCAGCAGCGTCGGGGCAGGGGACACCGGGGAGCTGTTTTTT
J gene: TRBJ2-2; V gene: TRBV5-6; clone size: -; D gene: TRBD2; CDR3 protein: CASSSLAGEIYNTGELFF; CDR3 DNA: TGTGCCAGCAGCTCACTAGCGGGAGAGATCTATAACACCGGGGAGCTGTTTTTT
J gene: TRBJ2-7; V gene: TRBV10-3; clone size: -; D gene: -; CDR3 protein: CAISETVSYEQYF; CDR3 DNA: TGTGCCATCAGTGAGACGGTGTCCTACGAGCAGTACTTC
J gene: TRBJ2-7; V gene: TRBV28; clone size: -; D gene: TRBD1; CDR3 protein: CASTLGKGQGYEQYF; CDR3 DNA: TGTGCCAGCACCCTCGGGAAGGGACAGGGTTACGAGCAGTACTTC
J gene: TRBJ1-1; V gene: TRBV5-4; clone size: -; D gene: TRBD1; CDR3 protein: CASSVIQGAGTEAFF; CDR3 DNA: TGTGCCAGCAGCGTGATACAGGGGGCGGGCACTGAAGCTTTCTTT
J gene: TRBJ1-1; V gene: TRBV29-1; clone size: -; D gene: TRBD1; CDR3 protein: CSASLTGTGGIFF; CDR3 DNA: TGCAGCGCTTCATTAACCGGGACAGGGGGCATTTTCTTT
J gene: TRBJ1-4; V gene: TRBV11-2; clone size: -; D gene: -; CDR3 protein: CAAKGGREDEKLFF; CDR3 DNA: TGTGCCGCGAAAGGAGGCCGCGAGGATGAAAAACTGTTTTTT
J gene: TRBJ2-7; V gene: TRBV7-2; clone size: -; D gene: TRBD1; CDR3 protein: CASSLAGTGIYEQYF; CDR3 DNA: TGTGCCAGCAGCTTAGCCGGGACAGGTATCTACGAGCAGTACTTC
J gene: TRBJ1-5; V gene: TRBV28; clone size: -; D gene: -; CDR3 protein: CASSESTGGNQPQHF; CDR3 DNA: TGTGCCAGCAGTGAGTCGACAGGCGGTAATCAGCCCCAGCATTTT
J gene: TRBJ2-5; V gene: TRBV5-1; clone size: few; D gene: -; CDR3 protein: CASSSETERPCLYF; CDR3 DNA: TGCGCCAGCAGCTCCGAGACTGAACGACCCTGCTTATACTTC
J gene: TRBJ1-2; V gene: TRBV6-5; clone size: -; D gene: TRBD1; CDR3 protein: CASSPTGGSYTF; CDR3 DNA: TGTGCCAGCAGTCCGACAGGGGGATCCTACACCTTC
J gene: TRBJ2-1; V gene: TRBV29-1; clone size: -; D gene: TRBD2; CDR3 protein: CSVDLGWTSVNNEQFF; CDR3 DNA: TGCAGCGTTGATTTAGGTTGGACTAGCGTAAACAATGAGCAGTTCTTC
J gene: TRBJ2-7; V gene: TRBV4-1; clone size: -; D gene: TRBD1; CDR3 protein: CASSRGQGVSYEQYF; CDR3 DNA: TGCGCCAGCAGCCGGGGACAGGGGGTGTCCTACGAGCAGTACTTC
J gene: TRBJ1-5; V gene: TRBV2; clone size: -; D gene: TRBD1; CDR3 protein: CASDRGWDQPQHF; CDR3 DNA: TGTGCCAGCGACAGGGGCTGGGATCAGCCCCAGCATTTT
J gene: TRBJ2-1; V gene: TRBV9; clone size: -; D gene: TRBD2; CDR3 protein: CASSVKAGGVYNEQFF; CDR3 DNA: TGTGCCAGCAGCGTAAAGGCGGGAGGGGTCTACAATGAGCAGTTCTTC